This entry lists 8 T cell receptor beta chains sequenced from one sample in a study of vaccination effects on CD4 cells after COVID-19. Sequencing used immunoSEQ multiplex PCR; TCRdb keeps in-frame clones, though not all of them. This sample carries some 61,000 clones, under 85% of them seen once, and the ten largest clones take around 0.95%. Antigen specificity for these receptors is unknown. Viral peptide pools were used in the ViraFEST assay to expand antigen-specific CD4+ T cells, and sequencing came afterward. The culture ran for 9 to 11 days, and then CD4+ T cells were isolated. Each participant was administered two doses of either the BNT162b2 or the mRNA-1273 vaccine. Sequencing was performed on CD4+ T cells from PBMCs cultured with HCoV-OC43 spike peptides, taken after COVID-19 vaccination. Described subset: HCoV-OC43 spike overlapping peptide pool stimulation. These receptors came from a human donor who received a COVID-19 vaccine.

This clone was seen once. The chain is built from TRBV23-1 and TRBJ2-2; D possibly corresponds to TRBD2 (6 bases). TRBV23-1 is sorted into the ORF group, with uncertain function. The CDR3 loop spans 15 amino acids. Trimming stripped 3 bases from V and 3 bases from J, with 11 bases between. DNA for the CDR3: TGCGCCAGCAGTCAGTACGGAGGGGACACCGGGGAGCTGTTTTTT. It translates to CASSQYGGDTGELFF.

V and J are TRBV7-9 and TRBJ1-4, with D perhaps TRBD1 (6 bases). V lost 2 bases and J lost 2, with 15 bases in between. The CDR3 length is 17 residues. CDR1 and CDR2 from the germline V gene are SEHNR and FQNEAQ (reference sequence). DNA for the CDR3: TGTGCCAGCAGCTTACGGGGAGGGGGTGATACTAATGAAAAACTGTTTTTT. This translates into CASSLRGGGDTNEKLFF. Variable domain in full (rest from reference TRBV7-9 and TRBJ1-4): DTGVSQNPRHKITKRGQNVTFRCDPISEHNRLYWYRQTLGQGPEFLTYFQNEAQLEKSRLLSDRFSAERPKGSFSTLEIQRTEQGDSAMYLCASSLRGGGDTNEKLFFGSGTQLSVL.

The chain links TRBV9 to TRBJ2-1; 8 bases map to TRBD2. The junction had 3 bases not matched to a gene; V was cut back by 1 base and J by 3 bases. From germline, CDR1 is SGDLS and CDR2 YYNGEE. The CDR3 length is 15 residues. The CDR3 is CASSVTSGHYNEQFF. CDR3 nucleotides: TGTGCCAGCAGCGTAACTAGCGGACACTACAATGAGCAGTTCTTC. Complete variable domain (other parts from reference TRBV9 and TRBJ2-1): DSGVTQTPKHLITATGQRVTLRCSPRSGDLSVYWYQQSLDQGLQFLIQYYNGEERAKGNILERFSAQQFPDLHSELNLSSLELGDSALYFCASSVTSGHYNEQFFGPGTRLTVL.

This chain links TRBV6-6 with TRBJ1-2; 8 positions match TRBD1. CDR1 and CDR2 from the germline V gene are MNHNY and SVGAGI (reference sequence). The CDR3 contains 14 residues. The trim removed 5 bases at V and 5 bases at J, leaving 7 bases unmatched. The CDR3 DNA reads as TGTGCCAGCAGTCACGGACAGGGTTTGTATGGCTACACCTTC. This codes for CASSHGQGLYGYTF.

The chain joins TRBV7-9 to TRBJ1-2, with a weak D call TRBD1 (5 bases). The CDR3 loop spans 13 amino acids. V lost 5 bases, J lost 5 bases, and 12 bases lay in between. Germline V gives CDR1 SEHNR, CDR2 FQNEAQ (reference sequence). The CDR3 nucleotides read TGTGCCAGCAGCCCGGGGGAGTTTTATGGCTACACCTTC. This encodes CASSPGEFYGYTF.

In DNA form, the CDR3 reads TGTGCCAGCAGTGAAGGGAGCCGGGCCTCGGACTATGGCTACACCTTC. It translates to CASSEGSRASDYGYTF. V gene TRBV2 combines with J gene TRBJ1-2; D not resolved. Trimming pared 1 base from V and 3 bases from J, leaving 15 bases between. The CDR3 contains 16 residues. Germline loops: CDR1 SNHLY, CDR2 FYNNEI.

The chain combines TRBV24-1 with TRBJ1-2, with 11 bases that match TRBD1. V lost 6 bases and J lost 8; bases outside the gene matches: 13. The CDR3 is 16 residues long. Germline V gene data show CDR1 as KGHDR and CDR2 as SFDVKD. The CDR3 here is CATSTGTGGIGQGYTF. CDR3 DNA sequence: TGTGCCACCAGTACCGGGACAGGGGGAATAGGGCAGGGCTACACCTTC.

The gene calls are TRBV7-2 and TRBJ1-4; D uncertain. CDR3 size: 13 residues. Germline CDR1 and CDR2: SGHTA and FQGNSA. V was shortened by 3 bases and J by 2 bases, with 4 bases between the two germline ends. Written as DNA, the CDR3 is TGTGCCAGCAGCTTCCGGACTAATGAAAAACTGTTTTTT. Translation gives CASSFRTNEKLFF.